Listed here is a single TCR beta chain. These data come from a study of CD8+ T cells in alopecia areata. Study summary: Twice daily, treated patients received 5 to 10 mg of oral tofacitinib. Tofacitinib administration persisted for 6 to 18 months, succeeded by 6 months off drug.

Extraction of RNA preceded its reverse transcription into cDNA, which served as the sequencing template. Profiled with immunoSEQ multiplex PCR; TCRdb holds only in-frame clones, not every one. The repertoire consists of some 56,000 clones, with 96% occurring once and the leading ten covering 20% to 30%. Germline V gives CDR1 LNHDA, CDR2 SQIVND (reference sequence). The CDR3 spans 20 residues. The J segment lost 2 bases and the V segment lost 5 bases, leaving 14 bases of the junction unmatched. Sample: CD8+ T cells sorted from blood, taken at week 0. The origin of this receptor is a human donor with alopecia areata. This chain uses TRBV19 with TRBJ2-1, with 14 bases aligning to TRBD2. CDR3 in DNA: TGTGCCAGTAGTGCCCTCGCCGGAGGACTAGCGGGGGGTCCCTACAATGAGCAGTTCTTC. Protein sequence: CASSALAGGLAGGPYNEQFF.